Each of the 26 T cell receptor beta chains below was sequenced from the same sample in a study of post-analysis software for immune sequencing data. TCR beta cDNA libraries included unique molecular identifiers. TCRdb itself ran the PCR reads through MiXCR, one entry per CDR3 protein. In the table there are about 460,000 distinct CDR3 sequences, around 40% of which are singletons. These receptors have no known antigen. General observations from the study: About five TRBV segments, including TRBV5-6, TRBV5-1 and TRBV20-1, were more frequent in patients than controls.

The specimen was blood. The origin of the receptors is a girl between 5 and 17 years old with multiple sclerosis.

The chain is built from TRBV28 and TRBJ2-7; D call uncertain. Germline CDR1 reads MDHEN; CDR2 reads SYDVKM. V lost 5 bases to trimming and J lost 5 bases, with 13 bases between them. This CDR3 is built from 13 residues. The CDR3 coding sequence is TGTGCCAGCAGTAATCCTAAACCAAACGAGCAGTACTTC. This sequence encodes CASSNPKPNEQYF.

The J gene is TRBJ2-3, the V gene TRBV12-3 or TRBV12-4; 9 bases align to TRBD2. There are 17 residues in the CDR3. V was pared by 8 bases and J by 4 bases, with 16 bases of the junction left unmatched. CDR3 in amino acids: CASSLRAGGVGPDTQYF. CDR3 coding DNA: TGTGCCAGCTCTCTACGAGCGGGAGGCGTCGGCCCAGATACGCAGTATTTT.

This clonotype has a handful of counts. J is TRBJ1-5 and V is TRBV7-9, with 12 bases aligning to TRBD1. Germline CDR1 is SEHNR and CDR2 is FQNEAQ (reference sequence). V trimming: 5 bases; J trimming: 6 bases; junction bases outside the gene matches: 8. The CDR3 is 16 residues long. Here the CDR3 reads CASSRGDRGLGQPQHF. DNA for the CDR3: TGTGCCAGCAGCCGCGGGGACAGGGGGCTCGGTCAGCCCCAGCATTTT.

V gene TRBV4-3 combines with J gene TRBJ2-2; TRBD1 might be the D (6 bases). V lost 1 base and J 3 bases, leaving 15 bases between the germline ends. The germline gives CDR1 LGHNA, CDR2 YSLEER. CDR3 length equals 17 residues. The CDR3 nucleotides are TGCGCCAGCAGCCAAGTCACAGGGCTTTCGGACACCGGGGAGCTGTTTTTT. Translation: CASSQVTGLSDTGELFF.

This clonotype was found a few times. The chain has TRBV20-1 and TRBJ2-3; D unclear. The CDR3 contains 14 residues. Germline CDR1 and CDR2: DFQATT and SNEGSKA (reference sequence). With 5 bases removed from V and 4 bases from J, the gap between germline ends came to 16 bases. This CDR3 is CSASLPRTADTQYF. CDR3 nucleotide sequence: TGCAGTGCTTCCCTCCCCCGCACGGCAGATACGCAGTATTTT.

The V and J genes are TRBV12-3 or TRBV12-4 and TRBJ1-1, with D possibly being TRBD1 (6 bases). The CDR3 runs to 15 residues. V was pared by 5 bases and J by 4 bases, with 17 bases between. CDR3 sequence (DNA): TGTGCCAGCAGTGCAGCGGACAGCTTGAGCACTGAAGCTTTCTTT. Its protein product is CASSAADSLSTEAFF.

The CDR3 region is CASSQRTSGSPGYNEQFF. The CDR3 nucleotides are TGTGCCAGCAGCCAGAGGACTAGCGGGAGCCCCGGGTACAATGAGCAGTTCTTC. This chain connects TRBV11-2 to TRBJ2-1; 13 positions match TRBD2. The CDR3 consists of 18 residues. V lost 5 bases, J lost 4 bases, and 11 bases stayed unmatched. Per the germline V gene, CDR1 is SGHAT and CDR2 is FQNNGV.

For the CDR3, the DNA is TGCGCCAGCAGCTTGACCTCACAGGGACTAGCGGACACAGATACGCAGTATTTT. The encoded protein is CASSLTSQGLADTDTQYF. The rearrangement uses TRBV5-1 and TRBJ2-3, with 11 bases that match TRBD2. V trimming: 1 base; J trimming: 2 bases; junction bases outside the gene matches: 9. Looked up from germline, CDR1 is SGHRS and CDR2 is YFSETQ. The CDR3 has 18 residues.

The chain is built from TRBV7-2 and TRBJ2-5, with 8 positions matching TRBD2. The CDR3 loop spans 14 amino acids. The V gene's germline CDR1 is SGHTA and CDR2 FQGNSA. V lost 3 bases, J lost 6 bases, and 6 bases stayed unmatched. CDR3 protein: CASSLASGRQTQYF. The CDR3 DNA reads TGTGCCAGCAGCTTGGCTAGCGGGCGGCAGACCCAGTACTTC.

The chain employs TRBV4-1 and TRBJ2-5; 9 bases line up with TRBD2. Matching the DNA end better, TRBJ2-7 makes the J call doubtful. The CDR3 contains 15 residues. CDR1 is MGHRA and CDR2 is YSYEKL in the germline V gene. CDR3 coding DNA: TGCGCCAGCAGCCAAGGGGGCGGGAGGGTTTACGAGCAGTACTTC. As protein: CASSQGGGRVYEQYF.

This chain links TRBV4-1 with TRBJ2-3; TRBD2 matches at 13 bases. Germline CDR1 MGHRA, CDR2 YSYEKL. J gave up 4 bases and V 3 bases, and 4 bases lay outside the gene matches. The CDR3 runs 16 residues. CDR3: CASSHRGLAGADTQYF. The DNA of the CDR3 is TGCGCCAGCAGCCACCGAGGACTAGCGGGAGCAGATACGCAGTATTTT.

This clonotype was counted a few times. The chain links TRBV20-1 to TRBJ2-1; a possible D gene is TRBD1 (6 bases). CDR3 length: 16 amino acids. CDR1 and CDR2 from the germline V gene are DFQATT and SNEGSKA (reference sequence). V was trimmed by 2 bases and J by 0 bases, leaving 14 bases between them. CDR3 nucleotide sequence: TGCAGTGCTAGAACCAGGGGTCAAGGCTCCTACAATGAGCAGTTCTTC. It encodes CSARTRGQGSYNEQFF.

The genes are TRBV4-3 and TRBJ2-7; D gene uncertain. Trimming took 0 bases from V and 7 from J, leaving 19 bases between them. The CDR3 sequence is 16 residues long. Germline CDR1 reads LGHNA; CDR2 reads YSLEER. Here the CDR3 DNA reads TGCGCCAGCAGCCAAGAGTTGGGCCCCTCCTACAATGAGCAGTACTTC. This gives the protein CASSQELGPSYNEQYF.

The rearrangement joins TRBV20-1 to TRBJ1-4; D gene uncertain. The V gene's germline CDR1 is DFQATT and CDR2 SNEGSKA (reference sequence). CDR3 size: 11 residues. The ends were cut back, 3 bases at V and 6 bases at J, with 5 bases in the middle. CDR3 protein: CSASDYEKLFF. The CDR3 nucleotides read TGCAGTGCTAGCGACTATGAAAAACTGTTTTTT.

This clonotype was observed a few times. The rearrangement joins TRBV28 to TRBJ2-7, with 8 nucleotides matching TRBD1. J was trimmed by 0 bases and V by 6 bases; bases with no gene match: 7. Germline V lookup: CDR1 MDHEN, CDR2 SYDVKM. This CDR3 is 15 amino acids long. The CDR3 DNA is TGTGCCAGCAGCTGGACAGGGTCCCTCTCCTACGAGCAGTACTTC. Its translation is CASSWTGSLSYEQYF.

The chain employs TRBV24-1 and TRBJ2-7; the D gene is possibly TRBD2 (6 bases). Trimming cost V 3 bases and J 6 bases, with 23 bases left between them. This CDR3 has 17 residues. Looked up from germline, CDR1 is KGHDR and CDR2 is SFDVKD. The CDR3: CATSDAMGGPWAGEQYF. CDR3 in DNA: TGTGCCACCAGTGATGCCATGGGGGGTCCTTGGGCAGGCGAGCAGTACTTC.

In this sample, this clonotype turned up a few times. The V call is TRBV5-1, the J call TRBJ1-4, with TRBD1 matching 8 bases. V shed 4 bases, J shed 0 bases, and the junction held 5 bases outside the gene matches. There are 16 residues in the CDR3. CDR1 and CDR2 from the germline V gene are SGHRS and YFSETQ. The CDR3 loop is CASSRGQGSTNEKLFF. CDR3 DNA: TGCGCCAGCAGCCGAGGACAGGGCTCAACTAATGAAAAACTGTTTTTT. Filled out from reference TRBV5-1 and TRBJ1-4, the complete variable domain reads KAGVTQTPRYLIKTRGQQVTLSCSPISGHRSVSWYQQTPGQGLQFLFEYFSETQRNKGNFPGRFSGRQFSNSRSEMNVSTLELGDSALYLCASSRGQGSTNEKLFFGSGTQLSVL.

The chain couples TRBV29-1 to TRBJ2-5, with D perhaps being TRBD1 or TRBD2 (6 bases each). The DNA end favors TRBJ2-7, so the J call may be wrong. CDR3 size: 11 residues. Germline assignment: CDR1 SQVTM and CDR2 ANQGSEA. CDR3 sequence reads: CSALGGHEQYF. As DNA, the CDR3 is TGCAGCGCCTTGGGGGGCCACGAGCAGTACTTC.

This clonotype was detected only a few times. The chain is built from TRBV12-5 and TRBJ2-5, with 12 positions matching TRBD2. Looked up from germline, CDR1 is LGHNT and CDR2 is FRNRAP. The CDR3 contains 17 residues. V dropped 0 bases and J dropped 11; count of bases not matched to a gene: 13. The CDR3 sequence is CASGLVILAGGGGEQYF. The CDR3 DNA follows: TGTGCTAGTGGTTTGGTCATACTAGCGGGAGGTGGTGGTGAGCAGTACTTC.

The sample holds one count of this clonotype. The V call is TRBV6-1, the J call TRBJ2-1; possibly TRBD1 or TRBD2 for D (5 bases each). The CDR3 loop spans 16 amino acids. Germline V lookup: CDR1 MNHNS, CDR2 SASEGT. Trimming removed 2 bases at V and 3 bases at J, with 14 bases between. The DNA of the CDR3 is TGTGCCAGCAGTGAACGAGGGACCGGGGACTACAATGAGCAGTTCTTC. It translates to CASSERGTGDYNEQFF.

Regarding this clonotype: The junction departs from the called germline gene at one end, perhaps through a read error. The CDR3 loop is CASSSLATSYERYF. As DNA, the CDR3 is TGTGCCAGCAGCTCTCTAGCAACCTCCTACGAGCGGTACTTC. V and J are TRBV7-8 and TRBJ2-7; possibly TRBD2 for D (5 bases). The CDR3 is 14 amino acids. Germline V gives CDR1 SGHVS, CDR2 FQNEAQ.

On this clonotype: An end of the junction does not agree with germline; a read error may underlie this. CDR3 loop: CACSTVTYEQYF. CDR3 bases: TGTGCCTGCAGTACAGTGACCTACGAGCAGTACTTC. V usage is TRBV6-2 or TRBV6-3 and J usage is TRBJ2-7; no firm D call. Germline V gene lookup returns CDR1 MNHEY and CDR2 SVGEGT. There are 12 residues in the CDR3.

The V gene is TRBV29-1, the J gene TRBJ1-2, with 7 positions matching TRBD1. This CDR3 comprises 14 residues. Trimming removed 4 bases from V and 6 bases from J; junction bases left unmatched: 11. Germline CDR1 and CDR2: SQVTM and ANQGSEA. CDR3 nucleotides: TGCAGCGTTGTTGACAGGGTAGGAGGGAATGGCTACACCTTC. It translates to CSVVDRVGGNGYTF.

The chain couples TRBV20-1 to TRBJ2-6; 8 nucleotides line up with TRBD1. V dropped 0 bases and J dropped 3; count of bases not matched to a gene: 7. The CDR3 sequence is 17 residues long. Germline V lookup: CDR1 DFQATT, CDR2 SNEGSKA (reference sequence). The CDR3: CSARDSGGLGGANVLTF. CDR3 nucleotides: TGCAGTGCTAGAGATTCAGGGGGCCTTGGTGGGGCCAACGTCCTGACTTTC.

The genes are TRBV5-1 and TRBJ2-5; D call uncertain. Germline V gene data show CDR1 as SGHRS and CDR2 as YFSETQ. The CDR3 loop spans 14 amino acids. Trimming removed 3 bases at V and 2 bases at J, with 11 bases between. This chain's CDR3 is CASSWQTEQETQYF. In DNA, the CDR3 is TGCGCCAGCAGCTGGCAGACCGAACAAGAGACCCAGTACTTC.

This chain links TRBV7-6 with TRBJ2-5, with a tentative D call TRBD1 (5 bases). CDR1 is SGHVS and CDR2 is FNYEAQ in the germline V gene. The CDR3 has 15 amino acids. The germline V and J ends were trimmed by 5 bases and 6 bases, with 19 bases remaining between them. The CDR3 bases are TGTGCCAGCAGCCTAGATACGACCAGGGCCCAGACCCAGTACTTC. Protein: CASSLDTTRAQTQYF.